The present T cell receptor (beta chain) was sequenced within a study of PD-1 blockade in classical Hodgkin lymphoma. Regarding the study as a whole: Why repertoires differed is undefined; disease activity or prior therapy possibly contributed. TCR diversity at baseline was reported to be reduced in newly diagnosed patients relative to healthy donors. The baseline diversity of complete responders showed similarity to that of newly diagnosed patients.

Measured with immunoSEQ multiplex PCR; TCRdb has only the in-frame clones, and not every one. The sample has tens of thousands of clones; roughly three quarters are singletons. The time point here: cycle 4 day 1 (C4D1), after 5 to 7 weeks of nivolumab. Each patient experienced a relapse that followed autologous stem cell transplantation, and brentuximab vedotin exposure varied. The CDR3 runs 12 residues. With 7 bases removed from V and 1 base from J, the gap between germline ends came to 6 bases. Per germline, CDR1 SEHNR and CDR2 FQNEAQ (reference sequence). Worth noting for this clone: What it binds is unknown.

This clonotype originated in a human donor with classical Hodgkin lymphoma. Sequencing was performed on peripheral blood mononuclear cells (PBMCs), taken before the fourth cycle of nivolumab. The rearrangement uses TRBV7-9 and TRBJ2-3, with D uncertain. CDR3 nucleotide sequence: TGTGCCAGCAACAAGGGCACAGATACGCAGTATTTT. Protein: CASNKGTDTQYF.